These 14 T cell receptor beta chains were sequenced from one sample in a study of molecular identifiers for immune sequencing clone quantification. TCRdb itself ran the PCR reads through MiXCR, one entry per CDR3 protein. The data show about 500,000 distinct CDR3 sequences, 20% to 25% seen once. Sequencing was carried out using naive CD8+ T cells from blood, with Jurkat cell RNA spiked in. Subset noted: FACS-sorted CD8+CD4-CCR7+CD45RA+ naive T cells. The receptors derive from a human donor in good health. Some libraries in this study had Jurkat cell RNA spiked in.

This clonotype was detected a few times. The V and J genes are TRBV7-2 and TRBJ2-7; 9 bases agree with TRBD2. CDR1 SGHTA and CDR2 FQGNSA come from the germline V gene. This CDR3 has 17 amino acids. Germline trimming cut 1 base from V and 4 bases from J; bases unmatched to any gene: 11. The CDR3 loop is CASSLGDAGGPPYEQYF. CDR3 in DNA: TGTGCCAGCAGCTTAGGAGACGCGGGAGGGCCCCCTTACGAGCAGTACTTC.

Comments on this clonotype: A much larger clone lies one base from this, so it may be a read error. The chain couples TRBV20-1 to TRBJ2-7, with 9 positions matching TRBD2. Germline lookup yields CDR1 DFQATT and CDR2 SNEGSKA (reference sequence). CDR3 length equals 14 residues. The trim removed 4 bases at V and 3 bases at J, leaving 7 bases unmatched. CDR3 loop: CSAMASGDYYEQYF. The CDR3 bases are TGCAGTGCTATGGCTAGCGGGGACTACTACGAGCAGTACTTC.

In its sample, this clonotype was seen many times. The chain joins TRBV12-3 or TRBV12-4 to TRBJ1-1, with TRBD1 identical over 11 bases. V dropped 4 bases and J dropped 5; count of bases not matched to a gene: 6. CDR3 size: 15 residues. This CDR3 reads CASSSGQGVQTEAFF. CDR3 in DNA: TGTGCCAGCAGTTCGGGACAGGGGGTTCAGACTGAAGCTTTCTTT.

This clonotype has a handful of counts. CDR3 residues: CASSVTNYNEQFF. CDR3 in DNA: TGTGCCAGTAGTGTGACGAACTACAATGAGCAGTTCTTC. The rearrangement joins TRBV19 to TRBJ2-1; D gene uncertain. The V end was cut by 5 bases, the J end by 3 bases, with 8 bases between. The length of the CDR3 is 13 residues. CDR1 and CDR2 from the germline V gene are LNHDA and SQIVND (reference sequence).

The chain employs TRBV5-1 and TRBJ2-7; unclear D gene. Trimming pared 3 bases from V and 0 bases from J, leaving 7 bases between. The CDR3 has 13 amino acids. Germline V lookup: CDR1 SGHRS, CDR2 YFSETQ. CDR3 in DNA: TGCGCCAGCAGCTCCGAGAACTCCTACGAGCAGTACTTC. Encoded protein: CASSSENSYEQYF.

This clonotype has a count of ten or more. The rearrangement joins TRBV7-2 to TRBJ2-3; 12 bases are a match to TRBD2. The V gene's germline CDR1 is SGHTA and CDR2 FQGNSA. This CDR3 has 15 amino acids. V shed 5 bases, J shed 4 bases, and the junction held 4 bases outside the gene matches. The CDR3 DNA reads TGTGCCAGCAGCGCAACTAGCGGGGGGTCAGATACGCAGTATTTT. Amino acids: CASSATSGGSDTQYF.

This chain connects TRBV10-3 to TRBJ2-1, with D perhaps matching TRBD1 (6 bases). The germline V gene has CDR1 ENHRY and CDR2 SYGVKD. The CDR3 has 16 residues. Deletions cut 0 bases from V and 7 bases from J, with 16 bases between. The CDR3 region is CAISESQGSVWNEQFF. The DNA for the CDR3 is TGTGCCATCAGTGAGTCGCAGGGGTCGGTGTGGAATGAGCAGTTCTTC.

Concerning this clonotype itself: It differs at one base from a far larger clone, so likely a read error. This rearrangement joins TRBV30 to TRBJ2-3, with unresolved D. Germline values: CDR1 GTSNPN, CDR2 SVGIG (reference sequence). The CDR3 loop spans 12 amino acids. The CDR3 coding sequence is TGTGCCTGGAGTGTGGGTGCAGATACGCGGTATTTT. Its protein is CAWSVGADTRYF.

A remark on this clonotype: One junction end disagrees with the germline gene, perhaps due to a read error. This rearrangement joins TRBV5-8 to TRBJ2-7, with 8 bases fitting TRBD1. In germline, CDR1 is SGHTS, CDR2 YDEGEE. The CDR3 is made up of 15 amino acids. CDR3 sequence (DNA): TGTGCCAGCAGCTTGGAAGGGACAGGTTGGGACGAGCAGCACTTC. It encodes CASSLEGTGWDEQHF.

The chain joins TRBV19 to TRBJ2-1; possibly TRBD2 for D (5 bases). V was shortened by 7 bases and J by 0 bases, with 13 bases between the two germline ends. Germline values: CDR1 LNHDA, CDR2 SQIVND (reference sequence). The CDR3 contains 15 residues. CDR3 nucleotides: TGTGCCAGTAAGGCTAGCCCGAGCTCCTACAATGAGCAGTTCTTC. Protein product: CASKASPSSYNEQFF.

J is TRBJ2-7 and V is TRBV9, with D perhaps TRBD1 (5 bases). The germline V gene encodes CDR1 SGDLS and CDR2 YYNGEE. Trimming stripped 3 bases from V and 5 bases from J, with 15 bases between. The length of the CDR3 is 14 residues. The CDR3 coding sequence is TGTGCCAGCAGCGACCCATCTACGGACAACGAGCAGTACTTC. This sequence encodes CASSDPSTDNEQYF.

At least ten counts were recorded for this clonotype. The chain is built from TRBV5-6 and TRBJ1-1; D is possibly TRBD1 (5 bases). The germline V and J ends were trimmed by 0 bases and 4 bases, with 13 bases remaining between them. The germline V gene encodes CDR1 SGHDT and CDR2 YYEEEE. The CDR3 loop spans 15 amino acids. For the CDR3, the DNA is TGTGCCAGCAGCTTGGGCCGGGGCGCGGGCACTGAAGCTTTCTTT. Translated, it gives CASSLGRGAGTEAFF.

Notes on this clonotype: Given the absence of the conserved phenylalanine or tryptophan at the CDR3 end, a read error is likely. The chain employs TRBV4-3 and TRBJ2-7, with no clear D. Trimming shortened V by 4 bases and J by 0 bases, and 10 bases separated the two germline ends. Germline CDR1 is LGHNA and CDR2 is YSLEER. This CDR3 comprises 14 residues. CDR3 sequence: CASSRDGTSYEQYS. For the CDR3, the DNA is TGCGCCAGCAGCCGCGACGGTACCTCCTACGAGCAGTACTCC.

The chain is built from TRBV30 and TRBJ2-7; D is unclear. V was trimmed by 2 bases and J by 1 base, leaving 6 bases between them. The CDR3 has 12 residues. Germline V gives CDR1 GTSNPN, CDR2 SVGIG (reference sequence). CDR3 nucleotide sequence: TGTGCCTGGAGTTTGGCATCCTACGAGCAGTACTTC. Encoded protein: CAWSLASYEQYF.